This TCR beta chain was identified in a study of blood T cell repertoires in COVID-19 (dated by TCRdb to the early 2020s). Study-wide context: Collaborator samples came from the United States, Italy and Spain and covered acute and convalescent phases of COVID-19. The material from the prospective study consisted of cDNA or gDNA derived from T cells, B-cell-depleted T cells, or PBMCs. Subjects who had been exposed to COVID-19, were actively infected with it, or had recovered from it provided the deeply sampled blood TCRbeta repertoires that made up the dataset. The repertoires were released in a freely available public database meant as a resource for research on the immune response to SARS-CoV-2. Samples came from the ongoing ImmuneRACE study (first 160 participants) plus 1,254 subjects from 6 global collaborators. A de-identified subject ID, COVID-19 status, age in years and sex were almost always included in the sample metadata. Where available, HLA class I and class II types were taken from metadata supplied by the sample provider and were not determined by assay-based typing.

Of note for this clone: The specificity of this receptor is unknown. Base-call qualities are not available, and no considerably larger clone is one nucleotide away.

CDR1 LNHDA and CDR2 SQIVND are derived from the germline V gene (reference sequence). V lost 6 bases and J lost 1 base, and the count of bases not matched to a germline gene is 8. Measured from the cysteine to the phenylalanine, the CDR3 is 15 residues long. Kept here is only the CDR3 DNA, which spans 45 bases and is read in frame from base 1. The study at large found these results: The amount of clinical and demographic metadata varied by source and participant and was provided uncurated.

TCRbeta CDR3 regions were amplified from genomic DNA by means of the immunoSEQ Assay, a bias-controlled multiplex PCR. The source study handled its data this way. The number of nucleated cells in each sample was estimated by amplification of reference gene primers within the assay. To quantify the absolute abundance of each unique TCRbeta CDR3 rearrangement, sequence reads were collapsed and filtered. For each sample, productive Simpson clonality was calculated as the square root of Simpson's diversity index across productive rearrangements. TCRdb mirrors the immuneACCESS table, restricted to in-frame sequences. Some clones are absent from its copies; in checked studies, under half trace to an unresolved V gene, and the reason for the others is unknown. V, J and clone size reflect that table, while D and trimming were determined from the DNA. A total of about 170,000 clones appear in this sample, roughly 87% of them only once. Roughly 7.3% of the sample is in the top ten clones.

In the prospective study, participants were about 18 to 89 years old, resided in about two dozen geographic areas of the United States, and were enrolled through a virtual design. Cohort assignment in the prospective study relied on participant-reported clinical history from a screening survey and a study questionnaire. ImmuneRACE Cohort 3 recovered participants were defined by two consecutive negative NP/OP PCR tests, healthcare professional clearance, or symptom resolution. In the prospective study, mobile phlebotomists collected whole blood, serum and a nasopharyngeal or oropharyngeal swab from each participant. Over an approximately 2-month period, participants in the prospective study had the option of providing additional blood draws and questionnaires. Before DNA extraction, blood samples from the prospective study were shipped at room temperature or frozen.

Recombination connected TRBV19 to TRBJ1-1, with TRBD1 matching 7 junction bases. This TCR was recovered from a woman aged 45-59 years who had recovered from COVID-19. Sequenced material: PBMCs or T cells enriched from blood (not recorded which). The nucleotides read TGTGCCAGTAGAACGCGACAGGGTGCGAACACTGAAGCTTTCTTT. It codes for CASRTRQGANTEAFF.